This T cell receptor beta chain came from a study of a mutant IDH1 vaccine in newly diagnosed glioma. Overall study: Patients had eight vaccinations, in weeks 1, 3, 5, 7, 11, 15, 19 and 23.

Study conclusions and caveats: Seemingly, pseudoprogression had no relation to changes in the top peripheral T cell clonotypes.

Germline V gives CDR1 SGHTA, CDR2 FQGTGA. The CDR3 runs 18 residues. V was cut by 2 bases and J by 2 bases, with 20 bases left in between. The time point is: week 11, during vaccination. Every single dose of the vaccine, 300 ug of mutant IDH1 20-mer peptide, came with topical imiquimod. Measured with immunoSEQ multiplex PCR; TCRdb has only the in-frame clones, and not every one. Here the sample spans under 65,000 clones, 80% being singletons. A word on this clone: What it recognizes is unknown.

This rearrangement joins TRBV7-3 to TRBJ2-3; possibly TRBD1 or TRBD2 for D (5 bases each). The TCR was taken from a man between 50 and 59 years old with glioma. Sequencing used PBMCs, obtained from a glioma patient whose treatment included an IDH1 peptide vaccine. The CDR3 loop reads CASSLGQIMGDDTDTQYF. In DNA form, the CDR3 reads TGTGCCAGCAGCTTAGGCCAAATAATGGGGGACGACACAGATACGCAGTATTTT.